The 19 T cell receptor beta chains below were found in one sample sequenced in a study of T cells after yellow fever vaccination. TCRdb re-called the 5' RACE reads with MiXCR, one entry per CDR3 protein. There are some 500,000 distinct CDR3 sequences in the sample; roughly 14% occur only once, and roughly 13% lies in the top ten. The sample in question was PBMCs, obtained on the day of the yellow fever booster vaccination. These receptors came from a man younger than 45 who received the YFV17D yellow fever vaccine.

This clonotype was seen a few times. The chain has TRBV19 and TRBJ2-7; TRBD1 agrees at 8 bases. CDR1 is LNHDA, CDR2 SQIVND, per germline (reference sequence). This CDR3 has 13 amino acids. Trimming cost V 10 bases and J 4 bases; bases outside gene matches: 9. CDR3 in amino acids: CATWGTGNYEQYF. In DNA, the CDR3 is TGTGCCACCTGGGGGACAGGAAATTACGAGCAGTACTTC.

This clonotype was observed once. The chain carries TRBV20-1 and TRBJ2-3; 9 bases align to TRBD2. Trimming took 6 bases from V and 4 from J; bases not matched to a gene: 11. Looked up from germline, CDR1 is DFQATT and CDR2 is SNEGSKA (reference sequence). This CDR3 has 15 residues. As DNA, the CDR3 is TGCAGTGCCTTAGTCGCGGGAGGGTTCGCAGATACGCAGTATTTT. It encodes CSALVAGGFADTQYF.

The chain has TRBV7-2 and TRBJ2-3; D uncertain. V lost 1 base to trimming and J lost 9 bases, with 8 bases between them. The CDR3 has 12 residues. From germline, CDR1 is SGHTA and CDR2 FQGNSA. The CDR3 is CASSLGPRTQYF. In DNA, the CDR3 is TGTGCCAGCAGCTTAGGTCCAAGGACGCAGTATTTT.

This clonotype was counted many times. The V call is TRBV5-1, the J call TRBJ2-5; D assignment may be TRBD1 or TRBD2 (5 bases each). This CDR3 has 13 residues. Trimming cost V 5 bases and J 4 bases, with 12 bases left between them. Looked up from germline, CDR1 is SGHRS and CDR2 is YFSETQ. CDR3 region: CASSLTGLETQYF. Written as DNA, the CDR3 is TGCGCCAGCAGTCTAACGGGGCTAGAGACCCAGTACTTC.

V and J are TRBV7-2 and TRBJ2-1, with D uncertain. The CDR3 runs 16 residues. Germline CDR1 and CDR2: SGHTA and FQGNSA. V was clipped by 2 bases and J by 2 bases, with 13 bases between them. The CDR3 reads CASSLKVGFPYNEQFF. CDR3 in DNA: TGTGCCAGCAGCTTAAAAGTCGGATTCCCCTACAATGAGCAGTTCTTC.

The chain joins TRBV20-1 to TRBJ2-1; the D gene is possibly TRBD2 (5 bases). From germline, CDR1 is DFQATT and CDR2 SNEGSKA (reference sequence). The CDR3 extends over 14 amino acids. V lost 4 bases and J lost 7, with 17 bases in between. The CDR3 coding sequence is TGCAGTGCTACACCATCGGGGAGAGGAAATGAGCAGTTCTTC. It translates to CSATPSGRGNEQFF.

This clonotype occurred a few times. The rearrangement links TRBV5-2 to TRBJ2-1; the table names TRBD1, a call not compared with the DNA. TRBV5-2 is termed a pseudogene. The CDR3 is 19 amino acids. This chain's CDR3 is CASNFPRQGPSSFYNEQFF. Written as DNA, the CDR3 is TGTGCCAGCAACTTCCCCAGACAGGGTCCTTCTTCCTTCTACAATGAGCAGTTCTTC.

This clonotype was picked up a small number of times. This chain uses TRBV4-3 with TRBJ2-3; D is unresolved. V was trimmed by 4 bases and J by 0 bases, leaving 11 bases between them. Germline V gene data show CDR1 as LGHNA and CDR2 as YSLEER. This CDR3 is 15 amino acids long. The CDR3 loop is CASSPDSMSTDTQYF. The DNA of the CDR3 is TGCGCCAGCAGCCCAGACTCGATGAGCACAGATACGCAGTATTTT.

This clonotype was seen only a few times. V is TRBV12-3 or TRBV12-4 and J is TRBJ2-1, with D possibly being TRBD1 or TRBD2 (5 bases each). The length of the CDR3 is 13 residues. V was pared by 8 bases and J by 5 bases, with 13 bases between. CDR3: CASVPGRNNEQFF. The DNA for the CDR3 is TGTGCCAGCGTCCCGGGGCGCAACAATGAGCAGTTCTTC.

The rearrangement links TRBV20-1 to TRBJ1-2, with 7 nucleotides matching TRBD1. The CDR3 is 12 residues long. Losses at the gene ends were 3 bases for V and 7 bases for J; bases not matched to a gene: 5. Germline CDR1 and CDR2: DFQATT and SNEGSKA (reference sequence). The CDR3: CSARGRGSGYTF. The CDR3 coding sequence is TGCAGTGCTAGGGGCAGGGGGTCTGGCTACACCTTC.

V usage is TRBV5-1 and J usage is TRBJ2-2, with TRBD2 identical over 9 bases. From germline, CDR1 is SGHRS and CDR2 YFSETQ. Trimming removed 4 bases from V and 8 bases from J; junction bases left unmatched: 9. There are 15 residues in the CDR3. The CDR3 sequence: CASSHPTSGLGELFF. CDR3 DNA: TGCGCCAGCAGCCACCCAACTAGCGGGTTAGGGGAGCTGTTTTTT.

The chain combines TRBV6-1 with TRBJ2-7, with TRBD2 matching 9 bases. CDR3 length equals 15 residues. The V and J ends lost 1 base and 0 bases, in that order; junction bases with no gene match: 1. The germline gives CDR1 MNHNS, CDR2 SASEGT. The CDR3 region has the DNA TGTGCCAGCAGTGAAGGACTAGCGGTCTCCTACGAGCAGTACTTC. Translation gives CASSEGLAVSYEQYF.

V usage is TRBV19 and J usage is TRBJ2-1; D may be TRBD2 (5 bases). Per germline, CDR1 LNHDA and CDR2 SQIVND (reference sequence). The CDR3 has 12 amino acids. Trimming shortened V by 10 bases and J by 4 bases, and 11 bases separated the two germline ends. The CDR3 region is CATSGLYNEQFF. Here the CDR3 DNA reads TGTGCCACCAGCGGCCTGTACAATGAGCAGTTCTTC.

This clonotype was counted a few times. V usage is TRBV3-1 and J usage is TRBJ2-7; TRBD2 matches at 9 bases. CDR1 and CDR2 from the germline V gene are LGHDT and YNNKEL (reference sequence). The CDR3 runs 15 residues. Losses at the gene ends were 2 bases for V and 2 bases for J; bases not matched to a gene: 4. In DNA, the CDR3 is TGTGCCAGCAGCCAAATAGCGGGGGTGACCTACGAGCAGTACTTC. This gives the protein CASSQIAGVTYEQYF.

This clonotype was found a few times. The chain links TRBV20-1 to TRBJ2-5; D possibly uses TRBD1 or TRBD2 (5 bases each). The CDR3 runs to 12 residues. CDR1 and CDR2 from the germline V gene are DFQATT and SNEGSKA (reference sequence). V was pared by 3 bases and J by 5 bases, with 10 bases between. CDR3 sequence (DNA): TGCAGTGCTAGGAGGGGTCCTGAGACCCAGTACTTC. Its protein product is CSARRGPETQYF.

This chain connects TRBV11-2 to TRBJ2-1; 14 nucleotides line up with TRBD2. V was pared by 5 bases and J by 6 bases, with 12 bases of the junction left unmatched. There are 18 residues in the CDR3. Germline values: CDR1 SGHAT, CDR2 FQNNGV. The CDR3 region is CASSRTSGRTLPSNEQFF. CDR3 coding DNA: TGTGCCAGCAGCCGGACTAGCGGGAGGACGCTCCCTTCCAATGAGCAGTTCTTC.

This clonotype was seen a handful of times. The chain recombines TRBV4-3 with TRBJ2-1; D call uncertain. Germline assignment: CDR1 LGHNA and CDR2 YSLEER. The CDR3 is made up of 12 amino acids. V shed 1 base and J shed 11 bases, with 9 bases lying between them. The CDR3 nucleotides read TGCGCCAGCAGCCAAGGTGGCTACCAGCAGTTCTTC. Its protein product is CASSQGGYQQFF.

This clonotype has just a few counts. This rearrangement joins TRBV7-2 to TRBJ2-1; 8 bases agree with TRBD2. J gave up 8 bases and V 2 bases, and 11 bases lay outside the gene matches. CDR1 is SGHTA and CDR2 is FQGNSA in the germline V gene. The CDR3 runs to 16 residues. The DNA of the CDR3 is TGTGCCAGCAGCTTATTGGGTAGCGGGAATCATGATGAGCAGTTCTTC. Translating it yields CASSLLGSGNHDEQFF.

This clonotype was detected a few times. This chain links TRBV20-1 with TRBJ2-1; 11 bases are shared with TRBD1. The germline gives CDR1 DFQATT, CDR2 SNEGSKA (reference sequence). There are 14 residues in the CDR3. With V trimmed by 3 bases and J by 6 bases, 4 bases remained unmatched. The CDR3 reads CSASRGQGGNEQFF. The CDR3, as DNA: TGCAGTGCTAGTAGGGGACAGGGGGGCAATGAGCAGTTCTTC.